These T cell receptor beta chains were read from a single sample in a study of cytotoxic CD8 clonotypes in ibrutinib-treated CLL. Data came from immunoSEQ multiplex PCR; TCRdb stores just in-frame clones and leaves some out. This sample has 150,000 to 250,000 clones, with around 70% found just once. The sample in question was PBMCs, obtained after 24 months of ibrutinib treatment. The receptor source for this set is a human donor with chronic lymphocytic leukemia. Each CDR3 is given with its conserved first and last residue. The D gene is left open where the match is weak. Size values are once, few and many counts, or a class for expanded clones, and some rows have none.

abundance: -
d_gene: TRBD2
j_gene: TRBJ2-3
v_gene: TRBV5-1
CDR3aa: CASSLAPAGASTDTQYF
CDR3nt: TGCGCCAGCAGCTTGGCTCCAGCGGGAGCTAGCACAGATACGCAGTATTTT

abundance: -
d_gene: -
j_gene: TRBJ2-7
v_gene: TRBV4-1
CDR3aa: CASSQDLYEQYF
CDR3nt: TGCGCCAGCAGCCAAGACTTATACGAGCAGTACTTC

abundance: -
d_gene: -
j_gene: TRBJ2-5
v_gene: TRBV30
CDR3aa: CAWARKLETQYF
CDR3nt: TGTGCCTGGGCCAGGAAATTGGAGACCCAGTACTTC

abundance: -
d_gene: TRBD2
j_gene: TRBJ2-1
v_gene: TRBV6-4
CDR3aa: CASRPALAGGPQFF
CDR3nt: TGTGCCAGCAGACCCGCCCTAGCGGGAGGTCCGCAGTTCTTC

abundance: -
d_gene: TRBD1
j_gene: TRBJ2-3
v_gene: TRBV2
CDR3aa: CASSELGQVTDTQYF
CDR3nt: TGTGCCAGCAGTGAACTAGGACAGGTAACAGATACGCAGTATTTT

abundance: -
d_gene: -
j_gene: TRBJ2-5
v_gene: TRBV7-9
CDR3aa: CASSSPTGQYF
CDR3nt: TGTGCCAGCAGCTCACCCACCGGGCAGTACTTC

abundance: -
d_gene: -
j_gene: TRBJ2-1
v_gene: TRBV9
CDR3aa: CASSVRDIRYNEQFF
CDR3nt: TGTGCCAGCAGCGTCCGGGACATACGGTACAATGAGCAGTTCTTC

abundance: -
d_gene: TRBD2
j_gene: TRBJ2-5
v_gene: TRBV5-1
CDR3aa: CASSPGLAGTETQYF
CDR3nt: TGCGCCAGCAGCCCGGGACTAGCGGGAACAGAGACCCAGTACTTC

abundance: few
d_gene: TRBD1
j_gene: TRBJ2-3
v_gene: TRBV2
CDR3aa: CASREGQGITDTQYF
CDR3nt: TGTGCCAGCAGGGAGGGACAGGGGATCACAGATACGCAGTATTTT

abundance: -
d_gene: -
j_gene: TRBJ1-1
v_gene: TRBV29-1
CDR3aa: CSVIQDNAEAFF
CDR3nt: TGCAGCGTAATACAGGACAACGCTGAAGCTTTCTTT

abundance: -
d_gene: TRBD2
j_gene: TRBJ2-5
v_gene: TRBV5-1
CDR3aa: CASRRGTRGTETQYF
CDR3nt: TGCGCCAGCAGACGAGGGACTAGAGGGACAGAGACCCAGTACTTC

abundance: -
d_gene: -
j_gene: TRBJ2-5
v_gene: TRBV7-2
CDR3aa: CASSFLGETQYF
CDR3nt: TGTGCCAGCAGCTTTCTAGGGGAGACCCAGTACTTC

abundance: -
d_gene: -
j_gene: TRBJ2-7
v_gene: TRBV6-1
CDR3aa: CASRVLGSSYEQYF
CDR3nt: TGTGCCAGCAGGGTACTAGGGTCCTCCTACGAGCAGTACTTC

abundance: -
d_gene: -
j_gene: TRBJ1-2
v_gene: TRBV10-3
CDR3aa: CAISELNRAANYGYTF
CDR3nt: TGTGCCATCAGTGAGTTAAACAGGGCGGCTAACTATGGCTACACCTTC

abundance: -
d_gene: -
j_gene: TRBJ1-5
v_gene: TRBV28
CDR3aa: CASRDGTGGNQPQHF
CDR3nt: TGTGCCAGCAGAGATGGGACGGGGGGAAATCAGCCCCAGCATTTT

abundance: -
d_gene: TRBD2
j_gene: TRBJ2-1
v_gene: TRBV4-2
CDR3aa: CASSQVGAGGPYNEQFF
CDR3nt: TGTGCCAGCAGCCAAGTTGGAGCGGGAGGGCCCTACAATGAGCAGTTCTTC